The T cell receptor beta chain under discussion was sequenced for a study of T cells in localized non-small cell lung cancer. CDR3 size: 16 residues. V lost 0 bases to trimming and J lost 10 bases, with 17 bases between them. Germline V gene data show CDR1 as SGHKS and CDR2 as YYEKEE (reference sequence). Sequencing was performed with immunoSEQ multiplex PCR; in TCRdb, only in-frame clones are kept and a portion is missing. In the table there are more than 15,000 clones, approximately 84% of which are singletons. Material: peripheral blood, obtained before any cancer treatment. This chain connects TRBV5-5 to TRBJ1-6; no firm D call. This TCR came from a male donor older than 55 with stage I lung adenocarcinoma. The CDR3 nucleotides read TGTGCCAGCAGCTTGGGAGTCACGGGGTTTAAATCACCCCTCCACTTT. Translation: CASSLGVTGFKSPLHF.